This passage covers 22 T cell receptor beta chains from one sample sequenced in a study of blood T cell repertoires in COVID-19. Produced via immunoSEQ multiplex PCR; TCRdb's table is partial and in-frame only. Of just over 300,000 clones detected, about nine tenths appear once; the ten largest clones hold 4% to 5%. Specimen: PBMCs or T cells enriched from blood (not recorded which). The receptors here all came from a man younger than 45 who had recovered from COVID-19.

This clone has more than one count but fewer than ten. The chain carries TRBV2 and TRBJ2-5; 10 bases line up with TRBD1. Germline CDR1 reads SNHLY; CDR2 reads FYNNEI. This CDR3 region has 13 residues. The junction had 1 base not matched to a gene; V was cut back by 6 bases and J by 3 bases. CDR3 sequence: CASSGQGEETQYF. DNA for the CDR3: TGTGCCAGCAGCGGACAGGGGGAAGAGACCCAGTACTTC.

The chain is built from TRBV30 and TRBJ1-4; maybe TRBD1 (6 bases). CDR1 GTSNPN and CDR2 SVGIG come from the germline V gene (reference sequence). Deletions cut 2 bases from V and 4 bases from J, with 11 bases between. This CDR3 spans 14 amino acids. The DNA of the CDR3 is TGTGCCTGGAGTAATGGACAGATTAATGAAAAACTGTTTTTT. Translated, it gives CAWSNGQINEKLFF.

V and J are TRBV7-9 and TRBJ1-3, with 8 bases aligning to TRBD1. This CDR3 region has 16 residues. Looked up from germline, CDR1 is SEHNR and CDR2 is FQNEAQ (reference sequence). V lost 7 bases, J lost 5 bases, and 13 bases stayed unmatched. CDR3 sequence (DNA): TGTGCCAGCACCAAGACAGGGGAGTCGACAAGAAACACCATATATTTT. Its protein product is CASTKTGESTRNTIYF.

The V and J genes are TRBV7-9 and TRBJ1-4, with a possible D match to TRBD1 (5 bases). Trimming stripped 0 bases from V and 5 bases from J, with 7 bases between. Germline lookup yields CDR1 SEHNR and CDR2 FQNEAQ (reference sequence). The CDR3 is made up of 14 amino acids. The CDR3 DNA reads TGTGCCAGCAGCTTAGCGTCAGGGAATGAAAAACTGTTTTTT. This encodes CASSLASGNEKLFF.

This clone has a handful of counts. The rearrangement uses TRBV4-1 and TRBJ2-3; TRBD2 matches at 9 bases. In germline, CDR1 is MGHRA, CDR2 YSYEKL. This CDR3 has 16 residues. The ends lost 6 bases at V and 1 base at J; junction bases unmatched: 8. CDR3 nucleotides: TGCGCCAGCAGTCGGACTAGCGTGTATGGCACAGATACGCAGTATTTT. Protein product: CASSRTSVYGTDTQYF.

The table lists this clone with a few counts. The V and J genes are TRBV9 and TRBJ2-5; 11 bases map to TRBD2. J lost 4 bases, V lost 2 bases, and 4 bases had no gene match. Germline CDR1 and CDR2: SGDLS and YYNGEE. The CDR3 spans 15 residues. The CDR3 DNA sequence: TGTGCCAGCAGCGTCGGGACTAGCGGTTTAGAGACCCAGTACTTC. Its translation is CASSVGTSGLETQYF.

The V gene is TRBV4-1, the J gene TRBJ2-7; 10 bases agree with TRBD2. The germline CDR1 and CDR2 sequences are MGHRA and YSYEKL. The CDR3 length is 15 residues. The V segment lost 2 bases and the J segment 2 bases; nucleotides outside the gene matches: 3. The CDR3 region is CASSQITSGAYEQYF. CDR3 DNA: TGCGCCAGCAGCCAAATTACTAGCGGGGCCTACGAGCAGTACTTC.

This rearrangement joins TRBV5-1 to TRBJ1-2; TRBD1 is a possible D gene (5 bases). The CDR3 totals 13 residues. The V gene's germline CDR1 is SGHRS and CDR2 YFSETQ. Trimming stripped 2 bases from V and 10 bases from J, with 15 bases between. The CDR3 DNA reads TGCGCCAGCAGCTTCTCAGGGTCCGGCGACTACACCTTC. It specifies CASSFSGSGDYTF.

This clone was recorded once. The CDR3 DNA reads TGCGCCAGCAGCTCATCCAGGGGGAATGAGCAGTTCTTC. Residues: CASSSSRGNEQFF. This rearrangement joins TRBV5-1 to TRBJ2-1; 7 positions agree with TRBD1. The CDR3 sequence is 13 residues long. The germline V gene has CDR1 SGHRS and CDR2 YFSETQ. V dropped 3 bases and J dropped 7; count of bases not matched to a gene: 4.

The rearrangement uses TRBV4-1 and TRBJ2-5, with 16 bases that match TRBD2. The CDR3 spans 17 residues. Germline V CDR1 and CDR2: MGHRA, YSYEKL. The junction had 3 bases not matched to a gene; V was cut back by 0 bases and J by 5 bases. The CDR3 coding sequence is TGCGCCAGCAGCCAAGATTCGGGACTAGCGGGAGGGGAGACCCAGTACTTC. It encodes CASSQDSGLAGGETQYF.

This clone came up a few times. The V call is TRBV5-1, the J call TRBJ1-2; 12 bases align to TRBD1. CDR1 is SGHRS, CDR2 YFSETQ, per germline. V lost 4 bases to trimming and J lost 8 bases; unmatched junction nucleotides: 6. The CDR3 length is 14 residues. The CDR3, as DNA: TGCGCCAGCAGCGTGGGACAGGGGGCTTGGGGCTACACCTTC. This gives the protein CASSVGQGAWGYTF.

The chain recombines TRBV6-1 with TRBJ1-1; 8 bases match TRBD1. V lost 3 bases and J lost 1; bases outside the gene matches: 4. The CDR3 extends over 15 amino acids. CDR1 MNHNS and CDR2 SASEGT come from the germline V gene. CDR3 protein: CASSDLDRGNTEAFF. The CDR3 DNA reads TGTGCCAGCAGTGATCTTGACAGGGGGAACACTGAAGCTTTCTTT.

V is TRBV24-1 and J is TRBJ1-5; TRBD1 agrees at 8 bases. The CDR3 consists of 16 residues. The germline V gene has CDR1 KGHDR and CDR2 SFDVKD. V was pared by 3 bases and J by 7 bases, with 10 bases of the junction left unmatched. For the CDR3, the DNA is TGTGCCACCAGTGATGAGACAGGGGCGAAATGGCAGCCCCAGCATTTT. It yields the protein CATSDETGAKWQPQHF.

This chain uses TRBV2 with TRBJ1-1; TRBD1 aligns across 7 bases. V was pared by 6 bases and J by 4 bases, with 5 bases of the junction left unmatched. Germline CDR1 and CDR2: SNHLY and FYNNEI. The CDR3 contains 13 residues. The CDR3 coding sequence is TGTGCCAGCAGAGGGGGCGAAAGCACTGAAGCTTTCTTT. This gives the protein CASRGGESTEAFF.

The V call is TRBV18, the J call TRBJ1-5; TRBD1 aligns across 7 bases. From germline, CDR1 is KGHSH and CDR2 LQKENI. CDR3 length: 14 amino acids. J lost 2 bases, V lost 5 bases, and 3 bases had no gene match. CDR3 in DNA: TGTGCCAGCTCAACCCAGGGGGGCAATCAGCCCCAGCATTTT. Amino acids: CASSTQGGNQPQHF.

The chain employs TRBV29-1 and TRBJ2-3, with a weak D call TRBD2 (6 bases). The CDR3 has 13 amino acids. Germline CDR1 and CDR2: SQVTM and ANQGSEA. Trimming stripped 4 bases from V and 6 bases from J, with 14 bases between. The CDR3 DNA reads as TGCAGCGTTGTTGGAGGGGCGAAGGATACGCAGTATTTT. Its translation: CSVVGGAKDTQYF.

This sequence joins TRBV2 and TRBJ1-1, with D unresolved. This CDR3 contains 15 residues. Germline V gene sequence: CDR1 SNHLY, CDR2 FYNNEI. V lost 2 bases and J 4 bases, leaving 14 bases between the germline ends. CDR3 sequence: CASSEYAREGTEAFF. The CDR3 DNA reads TGTGCCAGCAGTGAATATGCTAGGGAGGGCACTGAAGCTTTCTTT.

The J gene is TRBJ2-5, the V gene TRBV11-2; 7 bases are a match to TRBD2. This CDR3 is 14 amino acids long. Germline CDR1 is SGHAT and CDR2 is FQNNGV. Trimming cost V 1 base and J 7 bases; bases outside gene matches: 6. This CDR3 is CASSLGRREWTQYF. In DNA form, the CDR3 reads TGTGCCAGCAGCTTAGGGCGGCGGGAGTGGACCCAGTACTTC.

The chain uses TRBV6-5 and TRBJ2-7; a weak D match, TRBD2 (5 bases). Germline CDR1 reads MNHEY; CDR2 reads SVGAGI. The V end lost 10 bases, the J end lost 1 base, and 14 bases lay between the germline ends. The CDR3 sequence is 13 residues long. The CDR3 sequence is CATRAVESYEQYF. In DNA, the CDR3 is TGTGCCACGAGGGCTGTGGAATCCTACGAGCAGTACTTC.

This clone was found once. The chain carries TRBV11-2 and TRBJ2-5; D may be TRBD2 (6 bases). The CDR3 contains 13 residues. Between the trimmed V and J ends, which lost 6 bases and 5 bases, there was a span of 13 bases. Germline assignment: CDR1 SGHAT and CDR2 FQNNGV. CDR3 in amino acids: CASRTTSWETQYF. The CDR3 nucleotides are TGTGCCAGCAGAACTACTAGCTGGGAGACCCAGTACTTC.

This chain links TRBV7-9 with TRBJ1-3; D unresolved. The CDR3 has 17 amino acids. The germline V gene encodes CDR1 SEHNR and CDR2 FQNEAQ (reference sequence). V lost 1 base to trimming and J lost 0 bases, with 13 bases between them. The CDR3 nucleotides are TGTGCCAGCAGCTTAGATACGGGATGGGTCTCTGGAAACACCATATATTTT. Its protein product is CASSLDTGWVSGNTIYF.

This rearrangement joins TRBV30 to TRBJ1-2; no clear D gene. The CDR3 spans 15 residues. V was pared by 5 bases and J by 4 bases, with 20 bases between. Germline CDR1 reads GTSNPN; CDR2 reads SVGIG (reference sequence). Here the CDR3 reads CAWRRQNSPGYGYTF. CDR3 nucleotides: TGTGCCTGGCGACGGCAAAATTCTCCGGGCTATGGCTACACCTTC. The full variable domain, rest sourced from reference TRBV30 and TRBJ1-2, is SQTIHQWPATLVQPVGSPLSLECTVEGTSNPNLYWYRQAAGRGLQLLFYSVGIGQISSEVPQNLSASRPQDRQFILSSKKLLLSDSGFYLCAWRRQNSPGYGYTFGSGTRLTVV.